The rows below give T cell receptor beta chains drawn from one sample of a study of CD8 T cells in ankylosing spondylitis. TCRdb itself ran the 5' RACE reads through MiXCR, one entry per CDR3 protein. The table records about 800,000 distinct CDR3 sequences, 10% to 15% of them present only once. The sequenced material came from blood, either unsorted or a sorted T cell fraction (not recorded which). These receptors all come from a male donor with ankylosing spondylitis. Both conserved end residues are part of each CDR3. D genes are given only for firm matches. Rows may omit the clone size; those that give it use once, few, many or a size class.

TRBD1	TRBV5-1	TRBJ2-7	NA	CASSQLTGGSEQYF	TGCGCCAGCAGCCAACTGACAGGGGGATCCGAGCAGTACTTC
TRBD1	TRBV5-1	TRBJ1-4	NA	CASKQGSTNEKLFF	TGCGCCAGCAAACAGGGGTCAACTAATGAAAAACTGTTTTTT
NA	TRBV12-3/TRBV12-4	TRBJ2-1	few	CASQQRDSYNEQFF	TGTGCCAGCCAACAGCGAGACTCCTACAATGAGCAGTTCTTC
NA	TRBV7-2	TRBJ2-3	few	CASRIGSPDTQYF	TGTGCCAGCAGAATCGGGTCTCCAGATACGCAGTATTTT
TRBD1	TRBV6-1	TRBJ1-1	NA	CASSSNRGNTEAFF	TGTGCCAGCAGCTCAAACAGGGGGAACACTGAAGCTTTCTTT
TRBD1	TRBV4-3	TRBJ2-3	few	CASSGVGQLTDTQYF	TGCGCCAGCAGCGGAGTGGGACAGCTCACAGATACGCAGTATTTT
NA	TRBV20-1	TRBJ2-3	few	CSAPVDASSTDTQYF	TGCAGTGCTCCAGTGGACGCATCTAGCACAGATACGCAGTATTTT
NA	TRBV5-5	TRBJ2-2	NA	CASSPVLRILGGGELFF	TGTGCCAGCAGCCCCGTACTTAGGATCCTCGGCGGCGGGGAGCTGTTTTTT
NA	TRBV12-3/TRBV12-4	TRBJ2-2	NA	CASSHQRAGELFF	TGTGCCAGCAGCCACCAACGGGCCGGGGAGCTGTTTTTT
TRBD1	TRBV7-2	TRBJ2-7	many	CASSFGTASYEQYF	TGTGCCAGCAGCTTCGGGACAGCCTCCTACGAGCAGTACTTC
NA	TRBV12-3/TRBV12-4	TRBJ2-3	few	CASSLTQGSAVPTQYF	TGTGCCAGCAGTTTAACCCAAGGTTCCGCGGTCCCTACGCAGTATTTT
NA	TRBV7-9	TRBJ2-1	NA	CASSPLVGRAYNEQFF	TGTGCCAGCAGCCCTTTAGTGGGACGCGCATACAATGAGCAGTTCTTC
TRBD2	TRBV29-1	TRBJ2-7	few	CSVNIAGNLYEQYF	TGCAGCGTGAATATAGCGGGGAACCTCTACGAGCAGTACTTC
NA	TRBV28	TRBJ1-5	NA	CASRRPGASSENQPQHF	TGTGCCAGCAGGAGACCCGGGGCAAGCAGTGAGAATCAGCCCCAGCATTTT
TRBD1	TRBV20-1	TRBJ1-4	NA	CSATPRGRGNEKLFF	TGCAGTGCTACACCCAGGGGGCGAGGAAATGAAAAACTGTTTTTT
NA	TRBV4-3	TRBJ2-3	many	CASSQDLVGPDTQYF	TGCGCCAGCAGCCAAGATCTAGTCGGGCCAGATACGCAGTATTTT
NA	TRBV5-6	TRBJ2-1	NA	CASSFSPTDNEQFF	TGTGCCAGCAGCTTTTCTCCCACCGACAATGAGCAGTTCTTC
NA	TRBV25-1	TRBJ2-1	few	CASSEGLQENEQFF	TGTGCCAGCAGTGAAGGGCTACAGGAGAATGAGCAGTTCTTC
NA	TRBV20-1	TRBJ1-1	NA	CSAREYFTEAFF	TGCAGTGCTAGGGAGTATTTCACTGAAGCTTTCTTT
NA	TRBV19	TRBJ2-2	many	CASSIILNTGELFF	TGTGCCAGTAGTATCATCTTGAACACCGGGGAGCTGTTTTTT
NA	TRBV7-2	TRBJ1-1	NA	CASSLVYGLNTEAFF	TGTGCCAGCAGCTTAGTATACGGCTTGAACACTGAAGCTTTCTTT
TRBD1	TRBV7-6	TRBJ2-5	many	CASSSSWDRPQYF	TGTGCCAGCAGCTCGAGTTGGGACAGACCTCAGTACTTC
NA	TRBV12-3/TRBV12-4	TRBJ2-1	many	CASSLRLVGVQFF	TGTGCCAGCAGTCTCAGACTAGTCGGCGTGCAGTTCTTC
NA	TRBV5-1	TRBJ1-3	many	CASSLAAGNTIYF	TGCGCCAGCAGCTTGGCCGCTGGAAACACCATATATTTT
TRBD2	TRBV18	TRBJ2-3	few	CASSEYRGLAGDTQYF	TGTGCCAGCTCAGAGTACCGGGGACTAGCGGGAGATACGCAGTATTTT
TRBD1	TRBV10-3	TRBJ2-3	few	CAIMGQDFTDTQYF	TGTGCCATCATGGGACAGGATTTTACAGATACGCAGTATTTT
NA	TRBV4-3	TRBJ2-3	NA	CASSHYPEGSASTDTQYF	TGCGCCAGCAGCCACTACCCTGAGGGTAGCGCTAGCACAGATACGCAGTATTTT
NA	TRBV6-1	TRBJ1-4	few	CASTKTGKGEKLFF	TGTGCCAGCACCAAAACAGGGAAGGGCGAAAAACTGTTTTTT
TRBD2	TRBV20-1	TRBJ2-5	NA	CSAEIAGAAETQYF	TGCAGTGCTGAAATCGCGGGAGCCGCAGAGACCCAGTACTTC
TRBD2	TRBV7-2	TRBJ2-7	NA	CASSFRTSRYEQYF	TGTGCCAGCAGCTTTCGGACTAGCAGATACGAGCAGTACTTC
NA	TRBV12-3/TRBV12-4	TRBJ2-3	many	CATDSRGTQYF	TGTGCCACAGACAGTCGGGGTACGCAGTATTTT
TRBD2	TRBV5-6	TRBJ2-2	NA	CASSSWPSGNTGELFF	TGTGCCAGCAGCTCCTGGCCTAGCGGGAACACCGGGGAGCTGTTTTTT
NA	TRBV7-9	TRBJ1-1	NA	CASSDLGHRNTEAFF	TGTGCCAGCAGTGATTTAGGACATCGGAACACTGAAGCTTTCTTT
NA	TRBV25-1	TRBJ2-3	NA	CASSDVKSTDTQYF	TGTGCCAGCAGTGATGTCAAAAGCACAGATACGCAGTATTTT
NA	TRBV20-1	TRBJ2-1	many	CSSNRGSGATVYNEQFF	TGCAGCTCGAACAGGGGTAGCGGAGCAACTGTATACAATGAGCAGTTCTTC
NA	TRBV27	TRBJ2-4	few	CASSLSPIAKNIQYF	TGTGCCAGCAGTTTATCGCCCATAGCCAAAAACATTCAGTACTTC
NA	TRBV4-2	TRBJ2-1	NA	CASSQDGSGSYNEQFF	TGTGCCAGCAGCCAAGACGGGTCAGGGTCCTACAATGAGCAGTTCTTC
TRBD1	TRBV7-3	TRBJ1-2	NA	CASSDRVGYGYTF	TGTGCCAGCAGCGACAGGGTGGGCTACGGCTACACCTTC
TRBD1	TRBV20-1	TRBJ1-2	few	CSARGGQAYGYTF	TGCAGTGCTAGAGGGGGACAGGCCTATGGCTACACCTTC
NA	TRBV7-3	TRBJ2-5	NA	CASSPSVKETQYF	TGTGCCAGCAGCCCCTCGGTTAAGGAGACCCAGTACTTC
NA	TRBV7-2	TRBJ1-5	NA	CASSYGGFRQPQHF	TGTGCCAGCAGCTACGGAGGGTTCCGTCAGCCCCAGCATTTT
TRBD1	TRBV20-1	TRBJ1-4	NA	CSALQGAGEKLFF	TGCAGTGCTTTACAGGGGGCAGGAGAAAAACTGTTTTTT
NA	TRBV4-3	TRBJ2-1	NA	CASSDLGSSYNEQFF	TGCGCCAGCAGCGATCTGGGGAGCTCCTACAATGAGCAGTTCTTC
TRBD1	TRBV28	TRBJ1-5	NA	CASSSGQGSQPQHF	TGTGCCAGCAGCTCGGGACAGGGTAGTCAGCCCCAGCATTTT
NA	TRBV20-1	TRBJ2-7	few	CSAQHPVSYEQYF	TGCAGTGCACAGCACCCGGTTAGCTACGAGCAGTACTTC
TRBD1	TRBV29-1	TRBJ1-3	many	CSAGDSGNTIYF	TGCAGCGCTGGGGACAGTGGAAACACCATATATTTT
NA	TRBV5-1	TRBJ1-5	NA	CASSLGGSNSNQPQHF	TGCGCCAGCAGCTTGGGGGGCAGCAACAGCAATCAGCCCCAGCATTTT
NA	TRBV20-1	TRBJ2-7	NA	CSAYNTGKSPYEQYF	TGCAGTGCTTATAATACAGGGAAATCCCCCTACGAGCAGTACTTC
TRBD1	TRBV29-1	TRBJ2-7	many	CSVGGTGEEQYF	TGCAGCGTTGGAGGGACAGGGGAAGAGCAGTACTTC
NA	TRBV12-3/TRBV12-4	TRBJ2-1	many	CASSFGGLNEQFF	TGTGCCAGCAGTTTCGGGGGCCTCAATGAGCAGTTCTTC
TRBD1	TRBV10-3	TRBJ1-1	few	CAISESAGAGGSTEAFF	TGTGCCATCAGTGAGTCGGCAGGGGCAGGGGGGAGCACTGAAGCTTTCTTT
NA	TRBV12-3/TRBV12-4	TRBJ2-7	many	CASSLLRGTYEQYF	TGTGCCAGCAGTTTATTGCGTGGAACCTACGAGCAGTACTTC
TRBD2	TRBV5-1	TRBJ2-5	NA	CASSARGGPQETQYF	TGCGCCAGCAGCGCACGCGGGGGACCCCAAGAGACCCAGTACTTC